The rows below give T cell receptor beta chains drawn from one sample of a study of technical replicates of blood from a handful of donors. Generated by immunoSEQ multiplex PCR, the TCRdb table keeps only in-frame clones and is missing some. The sample carries 100,000 or so clones, 90% to 96% recorded once. Sequenced: T cells isolated from PBMCs. The receptors shown here come from a human donor in good health. Both conserved end residues are part of each CDR3. The D gene is left open where the match is weak. Size values are once, few and many counts, or a class for expanded clones, and some rows have none.

V	size	D	J	DNA	CDR3
TRBV19	-	TRBD2	TRBJ2-7	TGTGCCAGTAGTCTGGGCAGCGGGACGCACGAGCAGTACTTC	CASSLGSGTHEQYF
TRBV19	-	TRBD2	TRBJ2-4	TGTGCCAGTTCCCATGGTAGCGGGGGGACCTACAAAAACATTCAGTACTTC	CASSHGSGGTYKNIQYF
TRBV5-4	-	-	TRBJ1-2	TGTGCCAGCAGCAACAGGGAAGACTATGGCTACACCTTC	CASSNREDYGYTF
TRBV29-1	-	-	TRBJ1-3	TGCAGCGGAATTAACACCTCTGGAAACACCATATATTTT	CSGINTSGNTIYF
TRBV5-6	-	-	TRBJ2-3	TGTGCCAGCAGCTTACTAAGCTCCGGCACAGATACGCAGTATTTT	CASSLLSSGTDTQYF
TRBV27	-	TRBD1	TRBJ2-7	TGTGCCAGCAGTCTAAGACCGGGACAGGGTACCTACGAGCAGTACTTC	CASSLRPGQGTYEQYF
TRBV11-3	-	-	TRBJ2-7	TGTGCCAGCAGCCCAGAAGGCGACTCCGAGCAGTACTTC	CASSPEGDSEQYF
TRBV25-1	-	-	TRBJ1-1	TGTGCCAGCAGTGTAGGCCCGGGGAAGAACACTGAAGCTTTCTTT	CASSVGPGKNTEAFF
TRBV4-1	-	-	TRBJ1-2	TGCGCCAGCAGCCAAGTATACAGGCAGTTTCATGGCTACACCTTC	CASSQVYRQFHGYTF
TRBV2	-	TRBD2	TRBJ2-3	TGTGCCAGCAGAGGGACTAGCGGACGCACAGATACGCAGTATTTT	CASRGTSGRTDTQYF
TRBV7-3	-	-	TRBJ1-1	TGTGCCAGCAGTACTGTTCCGAACACTGAAGCTTTCTTT	CASSTVPNTEAFF
TRBV30	-	TRBD1	TRBJ1-2	TGTGCCTGGAGTGATGAGCGGACAGGGAACTATGGCTACACCTTC	CAWSDERTGNYGYTF
TRBV9	-	TRBD1	TRBJ1-1	TGTGCCAGCAGTAATCCCGGACAGGGAATCCCTGAAGCTTTCTTT	CASSNPGQGIPEAFF
TRBV5-1	-	TRBD2	TRBJ2-7	TGCGCCAGCAGCTTGGGGACTAGCACCTCCTACGAGCAGTACTTC	CASSLGTSTSYEQYF
TRBV2	-	TRBD1	TRBJ2-3	TGTGCCAGCAGACACGGTTGGACAGGGAAAGATACGCAGTATTTT	CASRHGWTGKDTQYF
TRBV7-2	once	-	TRBJ2-7	TGTGCCAGCAGCTTAGGGACCTCAGGGGACGAGCAGTACTTC	CASSLGTSGDEQYF
TRBV5-8	-	TRBD1	TRBJ2-7	TGTGCCAGCAGCTTGGGGACAGGGACCGGCGAGCAGTACTTC	CASSLGTGTGEQYF
TRBV9	-	-	TRBJ2-2	TGTGCCAGCACCCAATTGAACACCGGGGAGCTGTTTTTT	CASTQLNTGELFF